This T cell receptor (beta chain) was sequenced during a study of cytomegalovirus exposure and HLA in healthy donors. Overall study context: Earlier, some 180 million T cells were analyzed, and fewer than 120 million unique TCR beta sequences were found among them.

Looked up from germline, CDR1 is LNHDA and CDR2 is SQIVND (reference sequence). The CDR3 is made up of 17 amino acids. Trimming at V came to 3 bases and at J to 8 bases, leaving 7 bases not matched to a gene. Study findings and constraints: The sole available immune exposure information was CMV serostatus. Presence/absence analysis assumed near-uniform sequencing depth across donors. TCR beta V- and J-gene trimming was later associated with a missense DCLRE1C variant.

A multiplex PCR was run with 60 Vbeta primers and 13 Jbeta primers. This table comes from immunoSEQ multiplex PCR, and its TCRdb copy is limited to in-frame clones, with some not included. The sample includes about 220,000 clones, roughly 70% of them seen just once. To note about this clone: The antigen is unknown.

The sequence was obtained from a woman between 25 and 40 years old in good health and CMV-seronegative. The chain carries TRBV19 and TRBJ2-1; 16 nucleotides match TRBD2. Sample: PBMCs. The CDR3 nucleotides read TGTGCCAGTAGTATGGGGACTAGCGGGAGGGCCGGGGATGAGCAGTTCTTC. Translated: CASSMGTSGRAGDEQFF.